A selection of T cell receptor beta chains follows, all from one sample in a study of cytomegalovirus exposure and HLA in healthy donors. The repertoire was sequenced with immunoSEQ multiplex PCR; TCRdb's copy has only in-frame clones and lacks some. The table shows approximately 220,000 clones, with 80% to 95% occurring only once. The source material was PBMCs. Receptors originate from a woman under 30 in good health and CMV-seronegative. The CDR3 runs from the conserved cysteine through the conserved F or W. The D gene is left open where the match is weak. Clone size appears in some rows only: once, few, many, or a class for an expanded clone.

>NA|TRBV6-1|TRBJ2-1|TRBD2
TGTGCCAGCAGTGGCCTCACCACTAGCGGGAAGTACAATGAGCAGTTCTTC
CASSGLTTSGKYNEQFF
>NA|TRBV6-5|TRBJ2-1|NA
TGTGCCAGCAGTGTTACAGGTAAAGCCTACAATGAGCAGTTCTTC
CASSVTGKAYNEQFF
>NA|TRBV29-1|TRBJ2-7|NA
TGCAGCGTTTACGGGCTCAGGGGTTCCTACGAGCAGTACTTC
CSVYGLRGSYEQYF
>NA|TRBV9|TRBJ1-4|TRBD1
TGTGCCAGCAGCGTCCGGACAGGGGAAAGTGAAAAACTGTTTTTT
CASSVRTGESEKLFF
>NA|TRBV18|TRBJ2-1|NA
TGTGCCAGCTCACCACTATCAGGCCTCTACAATGAGCAGTTCTTC
CASSPLSGLYNEQFF
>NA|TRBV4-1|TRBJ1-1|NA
TGCGCCAGCAGCAAACTTCCGGGTGGGTACACTGAAGCTTTCTTT
CASSKLPGGYTEAFF
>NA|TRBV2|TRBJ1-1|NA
TGTGCCAGCAGCGACGTACGGGACACTGAAGCTTTCTTT
CASSDVRDTEAFF
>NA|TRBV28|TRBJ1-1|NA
TGTGCCAGCAGTTCGGGTCAGAACACTGAAGCTTTCTTT
CASSSGQNTEAFF
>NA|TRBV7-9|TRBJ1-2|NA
TGTGCCAGCAGCTTAGTTCAGGGGCCTGGCTACACCTTC
CASSLVQGPGYTF
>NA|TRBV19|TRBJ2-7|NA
TGTGCCAGTAGTAGCGGATTCTCCTACGAGCAGTACTTC
CASSSGFSYEQYF
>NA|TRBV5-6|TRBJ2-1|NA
TGTGCCAGCAGCCTCGATGGGGGGGACAATCACAATGAGCAGTTCTTC
CASSLDGGDNHNEQFF
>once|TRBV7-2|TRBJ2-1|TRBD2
TGTGCCAGCAGTCCTGGACTAGCTTATTCAGGTGAGCAGTTCTTC
CASSPGLAYSGEQFF
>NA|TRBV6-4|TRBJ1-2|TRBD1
TGTGCCAGCGGGGACAGGGAGAGATCTGGCTATGGCTACACCTTC
CASGDRERSGYGYTF
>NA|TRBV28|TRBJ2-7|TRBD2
TGTGCCAGCAGGGGCGGGAGCTCCTACGAGCAGTACTTC
CASRGGSSYEQYF
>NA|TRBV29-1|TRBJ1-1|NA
TGCAGCGTTGGGTACCTCTCGGGAGCTTTCTTT
CSVGYLSGAFF
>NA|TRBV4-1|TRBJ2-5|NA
TGCGCCAGCAGCCAGGGGGGAACAGGAAACCAAGAGACCCAGTACTTC
CASSQGGTGNQETQYF
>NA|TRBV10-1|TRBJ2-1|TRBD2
TGCGCCACTTCACCCCTAGCGGGAGCTATCGATGAGCAGTTCTTC
CATSPLAGAIDEQFF
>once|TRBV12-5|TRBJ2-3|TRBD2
TGTGCTAGCGGGATGGGGGCGCGGGAGGCCACAGATACGCAGTATTTT
CASGMGAREATDTQYF
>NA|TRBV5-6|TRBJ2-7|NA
TGTGCCAGCAGCGGAACTGGGGAGATTGATTCCTACGAGCAGTACTTC
CASSGTGEIDSYEQYF
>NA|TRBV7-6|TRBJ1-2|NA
TGTGCCAGCAGCTTATATTACTATGGCTACACCTTC
CASSLYYYGYTF
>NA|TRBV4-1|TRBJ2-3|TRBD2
TGCGCCAGCAGCCAAGAGGGCGGGAGTCAGGGCACAGATACGCAGTATTTT
CASSQEGGSQGTDTQYF
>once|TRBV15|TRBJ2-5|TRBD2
TGTGCCACCAGCAGAGATTGGGGACTAGCGGGTCAGGAGACCCAGTACTTC
CATSRDWGLAGQETQYF
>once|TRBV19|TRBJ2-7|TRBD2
TGTGCCAGTAGTATTATTTGGTCACCATGGGAGACTAGCGGGGTGTCCTCCTACGAGCAGTACTTC
CASSIIWSPWETSGVSSYEQYF
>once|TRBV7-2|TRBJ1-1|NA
TGTGCCAGCAGCCAACTCGGGGGGGACACACTGTGGACTGAAGCTTTCTTT
CASSQLGGDTLWTEAFF
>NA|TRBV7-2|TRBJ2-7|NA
TGTGCTAGCAGCTTAGGTTTATTGGGCAGGGCTGCCTACGAGCAGTACTTC
CASSLGLLGRAAYEQYF
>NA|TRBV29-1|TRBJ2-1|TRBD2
TGCAGCCTGTCGGGGGGGGGAAGGCGGAATGAGCAGTTCTTC
CSLSGGGRRNEQFF
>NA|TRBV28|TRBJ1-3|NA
TGTGCCAGCAGTACCGACTACAGGGTTGGAAACACCATATATTTT
CASSTDYRVGNTIYF
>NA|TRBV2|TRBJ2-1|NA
TGTGCCAGCAGTGGCAGGACTTCGGACAGCGACAATGAGCAGTTCTTC
CASSGRTSDSDNEQFF
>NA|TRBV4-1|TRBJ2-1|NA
TGCGCCAGCAGCCACCCCGCATCGAGCTCCTACAATGAGCAGTTCTTC
CASSHPASSSYNEQFF
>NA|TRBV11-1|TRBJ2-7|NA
TGTGCCAGCAGCTTAGTATTGGGGGGCGAGCAGTACTTC
CASSLVLGGEQYF
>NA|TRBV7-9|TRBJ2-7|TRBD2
TGTGCCAGCAGCCCGCGGGGGTTCTACGAGCAGTACTTC
CASSPRGFYEQYF
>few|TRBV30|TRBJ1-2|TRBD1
TGTGCCTGGAGTGAAAGGGACAGGGTTTCCATAAGCTACACCTTC
CAWSERDRVSISYTF
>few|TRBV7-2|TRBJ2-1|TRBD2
TGTGCCAGCAGCTTAAACTTTTTTTCCCTACTAGCGGGAAGGGCTGAGCAGTTCTTC
CASSLNFFSLLAGRAEQFF
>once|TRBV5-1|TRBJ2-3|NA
TGCGCCAGCAAGACTAGTGGCACAGATACGCAGTATTTT
CASKTSGTDTQYF
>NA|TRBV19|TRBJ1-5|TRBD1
TGTGCCAGTAGTATAGCGGGGGACAGGGGGCGTAGTAGCAATCAGCCCCAGCATTTT
CASSIAGDRGRSSNQPQHF
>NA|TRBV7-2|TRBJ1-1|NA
TGTGCCAGCAGCTTCAGGGTGGGGAACACTGAAGCTTTCTTT
CASSFRVGNTEAFF
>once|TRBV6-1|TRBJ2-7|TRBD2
TGTGCCAGCAGCCTAGCGGGAGTCTTCGAGCAGTACTTC
CASSLAGVFEQYF
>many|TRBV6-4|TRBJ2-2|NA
TGTGCCACCTCCCCGGCCAGCGGCGTTAGGGAGCTGTTTTTT
CATSPASGVRELFF
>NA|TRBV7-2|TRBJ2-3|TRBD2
TGTGCCAGCAGCTTAGGTGGGACTAGTTATACGCAGTATTTT
CASSLGGTSYTQYF
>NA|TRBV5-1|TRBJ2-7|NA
TGCGCCAGCAGCTTGGCCGCGGAACACTACGAGCAGTACTTC
CASSLAAEHYEQYF
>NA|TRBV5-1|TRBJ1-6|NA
TGCGCCAGCAGCTTTTGGGGAGGCGCTTCACCCCTCCACTTT
CASSFWGGASPLHF
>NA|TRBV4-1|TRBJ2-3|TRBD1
TGCGCCAGCAGCCAAGATAGCGACAGGGGAGATACGCAGTATTTT
CASSQDSDRGDTQYF
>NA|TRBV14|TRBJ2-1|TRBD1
TGTGCCAGCAGCCACATCGACAGGGGGCGCGGCAATGAGCAGTTCTTC
CASSHIDRGRGNEQFF
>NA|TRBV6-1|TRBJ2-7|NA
TGTGCCAGCAGTGAGGGTATGTGGACAGCTAACTACGAGCAGTACTTC
CASSEGMWTANYEQYF
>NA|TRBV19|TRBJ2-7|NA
TGTGCCAGTAGTTACAGGAGTGCCTACGAGCAGTACTTC
CASSYRSAYEQYF
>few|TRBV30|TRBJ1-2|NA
TGTGCCTGGAGGCGACAGGCGGAGGGCTACACCTTC
CAWRRQAEGYTF
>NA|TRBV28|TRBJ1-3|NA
TGTGCCAGCACACACCCCCTTGGGGGGGACACCATATATTTT
CASTHPLGGDTIYF
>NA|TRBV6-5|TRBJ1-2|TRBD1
TGTGCCAGCACAAAACAGGGGTACGGCTACACCTTC
CASTKQGYGYTF
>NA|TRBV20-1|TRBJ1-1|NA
TGCAGTGCCCGGACATTCACTGAAGCTTTCTTT
CSARTFTEAFF
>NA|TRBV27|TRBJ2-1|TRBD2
TGTGCCAGCAGCCCCGGGACTAGCGGGAAATTCGGGCAGTTCTTC
CASSPGTSGKFGQFF
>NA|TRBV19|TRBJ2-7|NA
TGTGCCAGTAGTCCTAGCAGGGGCTACGTCGAGCAGTACTTC
CASSPSRGYVEQYF
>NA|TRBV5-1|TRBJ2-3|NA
TGCGCCAGCAGCTTGGAGACCCCTAGGGATACGCAGTATTTT
CASSLETPRDTQYF
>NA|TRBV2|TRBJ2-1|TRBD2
TGTGCCAGCAGTGACTCGGGAGGGTGGGAGCAGTTCTTC
CASSDSGGWEQFF
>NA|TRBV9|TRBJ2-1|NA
TGTGCCAGCAGCGCAGCTAGCTGGACCGAGCAGTTCTTC
CASSAASWTEQFF
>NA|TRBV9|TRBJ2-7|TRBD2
TGTGCCAGCAGCGTAGGACTAGCGGGAGCCCACGAGCAGTACTTC
CASSVGLAGAHEQYF
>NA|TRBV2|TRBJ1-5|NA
TGTGCCAGCAGCGACAGGAGTTATAGCAATCAGCCCCAGCATTTT
CASSDRSYSNQPQHF
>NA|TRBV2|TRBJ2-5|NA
TGTGCCAGTCAGTTCCACCGTGAGACCCAGTACTTC
CASQFHRETQYF
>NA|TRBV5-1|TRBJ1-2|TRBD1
TGCGCCACCCGACAGGGTTCGAGAGGCTACACCTTC
CATRQGSRGYTF
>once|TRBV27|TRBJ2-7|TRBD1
TGTGCCAGCAGTTTCACGGCAGGGACAGGGGGCTCCTACGAGCAGTACTTC
CASSFTAGTGGSYEQYF